A selection of T cell receptor beta chains follows, all from one sample in a study of response to subunit inactivated influenza vaccine. TCRdb independently ran MiXCR on the RT-PCR reads; one entry per CDR3 protein. The sample lists some 500,000 distinct CDR3 sequences, 15% to 20% occurring once. The sequenced sample was CD4+ T cells sorted from PBMCs, obtained roughly 24 months after vaccination. All receptors come from a man aged 45 to 70 who received an inactivated influenza vaccine. Both conserved end residues are trimmed from each CDR3. The D gene is left open where the match is weak. Part of the rows lack a size; the others show once, few, many or a class for expanded clones.

clone_size d_call j_call v_call cdr3_aa
few - TRBJ2-7 TRBV10-2 ASSEFPHSVGLIAYEQY
few - TRBJ2-1 TRBV11-2 ASSLGVLLGNEQF
few - TRBJ2-1 TRBV9 ASSVGSSNNEQF
few TRBD2 TRBJ2-2 TRBV3-1 ASRYLGGPNTGELF
many TRBD2 TRBJ2-1 TRBV6-1 ASSPSGSYAAEQF
- - TRBJ2-7 TRBV28 ASRSNLYEQY
many - TRBJ2-5 TRBV7-2 ASSFGGGETQY
- - TRBJ1-2 TRBV20-1 SARDVDGDYGYT
few - TRBJ2-6 TRBV7-9 ASSLIFASSGANVLT
- TRBD2 TRBJ2-7 TRBV10-3 AISATSGSVYEQY
few - TRBJ2-2 TRBV6-2/TRBV6-3 ASRRYTGELF